The rows below give T cell receptor beta chains drawn from one sample of a study of shared clonotypes between healthy human individuals. Only in-frame clones appear in the TCRdb table, and some are missing; sequencing was by immunoSEQ multiplex PCR. The data contain roughly 700,000 clones, around 90% of them singletons. Input material: memory CD8+ T cells from PBMCs. The receptors were gathered from a man younger than 35 in good health. Some clones in this sample may be carry-over from other donors' samples. The CDR3 runs from the conserved cysteine through the conserved F or W. A D gene is named only where the DNA matches it firmly. Size is omitted from some rows. Given values are once, few, many or a class for expanded clones.

NA,TRBV7-2,10,NA,TRBJ2-1,TGTGCCAGCAGCTTTAATGAGCAGTTCTTC,CASSFNEQFF
NA,TRBV5-6,12,NA,TRBJ2-1,TGTGCCAGCAGCTTGGCCAACAATGAGCAGTTCTTC,CASSLANNEQFF
once,TRBV28,14,TRBD1,TRBJ2-7,TGTGCCAGCAGCCAGACAGGGGCAGGGGACGAGCAGTACTTC,CASSQTGAGDEQYF
NA,TRBV7-8,15,NA,TRBJ2-1,TGTGCCAGCAGCTTTAACACCCCAGGACACAATGAGCAGTTCTTC,CASSFNTPGHNEQFF
NA,TRBV9,16,NA,TRBJ2-1,TGTGCCAGCAGCGGCACTCGTTTGCGGGGTTGGAATGAGCAGTTCTTC,CASSGTRLRGWNEQFF
NA,TRBV6-5,13,NA,TRBJ2-7,TGTGCCAGCAGACCGACAGTCTCCTACGAGCAGTACTTC,CASRPTVSYEQYF
NA,TRBV10-3,13,NA,TRBJ2-7,TGTGCCATCAGTGTGAGAGTTATCGACGAGCAGTACTTC,CAISVRVIDEQYF
NA,TRBV4-1,14,NA,TRBJ2-5,TGCGCCAGCAGCCAGGGGAAGGTACAAGAGACCCAGTACTTC,CASSQGKVQETQYF
NA,TRBV4-1,15,TRBD2,TRBJ2-1,TGCGCCAGCAGACTCACTAGCGGCACCTACAATGAGCAGTTCTTC,CASRLTSGTYNEQFF
NA,TRBV6-5,15,NA,TRBJ2-7,TGTGCCAGCAGACGATTCACGAGTCCCTCCTACGAGCAGTACTTC,CASRRFTSPSYEQYF
few,TRBV29-1,13,NA,TRBJ1-1,TGCAGCGTTGAGTTAACAGGGAACACTGAAGCTTTCTTT,CSVELTGNTEAFF
NA,TRBV28,15,NA,TRBJ2-2,TGTGCCAGCAGCCCGGGACGGAGACCGACCGGGGAGCTGTTTTTT,CASSPGRRPTGELFF
NA,TRBV5-4,11,NA,TRBJ1-1,TGTGCCAGCAGCTTGTACGGGGAAGCTTTCTTT,CASSLYGEAFF
NA,TRBV11-3,17,TRBD1,TRBJ2-1,TGTGCCAGCAGCTTAGATCCCCCGGGACAGATATACAATGAGCAGTTCTTC,CASSLDPPGQIYNEQFF
NA,TRBV9,14,TRBD1,TRBJ1-1,TGTGCCAGCAGCCCCTGGACAGGGGCCACTGAAGCTTTCTTT,CASSPWTGATEAFF
NA,TRBV4-3,17,TRBD2,TRBJ2-3,TGCGCCAGCAGCCAAGCTGTAGCGGGCCTTAGCACAGATACGCAGTATTTT,CASSQAVAGLSTDTQYF
NA,TRBV2,15,TRBD1,TRBJ1-5,TGTGCCAGCAGTGAGGAGGACAGGCTCGGGGAGCCCCAGCATTTT,CASSEEDRLGEPQHF
NA,TRBV9,13,NA,TRBJ1-5,TGTGCCAGCAGCGTAGGGGTGGCTCAGCCCCAGCATTTT,CASSVGVAQPQHF
NA,TRBV7-3,14,NA,TRBJ1-1,TGTGCCAGCAGCTCAGGACCGACGAACACTGAAGCTTTCTTT,CASSSGPTNTEAFF
few,TRBV5-4,11,NA,TRBJ1-1,TGTGCCAGCAGCTTAGGCACTGAAGCTTTCTTT,CASSLGTEAFF
NA,TRBV7-9,15,NA,TRBJ2-7,TGTGCCAGCAGCCCGGACTATCGGGGCCGGTACGAGCAGTACTTC,CASSPDYRGRYEQYF
NA,TRBV29-1,11,NA,TRBJ2-7,TGCAGCGCAGCGGCTTTCAGCGAGCAGTACTTC,CSAAAFSEQYF
NA,TRBV7-9,14,NA,TRBJ2-2,TGTGCCAGCAGCTCCCTGGTAAGGACCGGGGAGCTGTTTTTT,CASSSLVRTGELFF
NA,TRBV28,12,NA,TRBJ2-3,TGTGCCAGCAGTTTACACGCAGATACGCAGTATTTT,CASSLHADTQYF
NA,TRBV7-8,13,NA,TRBJ2-3,TGTGCCAGCAGCTTAGTCGGGGCAGATACGCAGTATTTT,CASSLVGADTQYF
NA,TRBV11-2,15,TRBD1,TRBJ2-7,TGTGCCAGCAGCGCGGACAGGGGGCCATCCTACGAGCAGTACTTC,CASSADRGPSYEQYF
NA,TRBV19,13,NA,TRBJ2-2,TGTGCCAGTAGTCGGTGGGACACCGGGGAGCTGTTTTTT,CASSRWDTGELFF
NA,TRBV5-1,17,TRBD2,TRBJ2-5,TGCGCCAGCAGCTTCCGGAGGACTAGCGGGAGTGGGGAGACCCAGTACTTC,CASSFRRTSGSGETQYF
NA,TRBV7-8,12,NA,TRBJ2-1,TGTGCCAGCAGCCCGGGGACCAATGAGCAGTTCTTC,CASSPGTNEQFF
NA,TRBV10-1,12,NA,TRBJ1-1,TGCGCCAGCAGTCCCAATGACACTGAAGCTTTCTTT,CASSPNDTEAFF
NA,TRBV11-2,16,TRBD1,TRBJ2-1,TGTGCCAGCAGCTTAGTTGGGACAGGGGGCTGGGATGAGCAGTTCTTC,CASSLVGTGGWDEQFF
once,TRBV19,16,TRBD1,TRBJ2-4,TGTGCCAGTAGTCCAGACAGGGGGAAGGACAAAAACATTCAGTACTTC,CASSPDRGKDKNIQYF
NA,TRBV27,23,NA,TRBJ2-6,TGTGCCAGCAGTTTCTGGGGCATCGTCAGGGAAGGGTTTTGGGGCCCTGGGGCCAACGTCCTGACTTTC,CASSFWGIVREGFWGPGANVLTF
NA,TRBV7-6,15,NA,TRBJ2-7,TGTGCCAGCAGCCCGCAAGTAACAGGGTATTACGAGCAGTACTTC,CASSPQVTGYYEQYF
NA,TRBV4-3,16,NA,TRBJ2-1,TGCGCCAGCAGCCAAGATGAGGGCATGTCCTACAATGAGCAGTTCTTC,CASSQDEGMSYNEQFF